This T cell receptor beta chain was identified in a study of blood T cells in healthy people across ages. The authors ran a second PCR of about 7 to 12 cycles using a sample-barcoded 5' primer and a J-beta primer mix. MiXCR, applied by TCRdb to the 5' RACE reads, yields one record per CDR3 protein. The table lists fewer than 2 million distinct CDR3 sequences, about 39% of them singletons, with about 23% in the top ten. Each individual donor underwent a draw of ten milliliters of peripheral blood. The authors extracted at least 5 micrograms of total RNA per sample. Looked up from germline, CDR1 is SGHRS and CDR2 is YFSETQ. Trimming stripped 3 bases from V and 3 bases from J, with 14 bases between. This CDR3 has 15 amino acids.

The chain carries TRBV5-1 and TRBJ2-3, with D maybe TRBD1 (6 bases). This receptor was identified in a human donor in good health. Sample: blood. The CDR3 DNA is TGCGCCAGCAGCTCCGGGACATACGGGACAGATACGCAGTATTTT. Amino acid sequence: CASSSGTYGTDTQYF.